This TCR beta chain was retrieved from a study of glioma-infiltrating T cells. Looking at the study overall: Blood libraries targeted roughly 4.5- to 11-fold coverage of 900,000 to 1,000,000 T cells.

Study observations and caveats: Non-neoplastic patients had below-expected tissue-blood divergence, while all gliomas exceeded expectation. Patients with low tissue-blood divergence carried a signature set of shared blood CDR3 motifs. Very few CDR3 sequences were shared between tissue and blood.

As to this clonotype: Its specificity is not known.

Trimming took 5 bases from V and 4 from J; bases not matched to a gene: 13. Per germline, CDR1 LNHDA and CDR2 SQIVND (reference sequence). The CDR3 extends over 17 amino acids. TCR alpha and beta CDR3 regions were amplified from RNA using iRepertoire nested multiplex PCR. TCRdb passed the multiplex PCR reads through MiXCR, listing each CDR3 protein once. The sample lists fewer than 500,000 distinct CDR3 sequences; about 40% were seen once. This chain links TRBV19 with TRBJ1-1; 10 nucleotides match TRBD1. Sequenced: glioma tissue, nonneoplastic brain tissue, or PBMCs (not recorded which). This TCR was recovered from a human donor with low-grade glioma or glioblastoma, undergoing nonglioma brain surgery, or in good health (not recorded which). CDR3 in amino acids: CASSPARDRGRGTEAFF. The CDR3 region has the DNA TGTGCCAGTAGTCCAGCCCGGGACAGGGGTCGCGGCACTGAAGCTTTCTTT.